This T cell receptor (beta chain) derives from a study of Graves' ophthalmopathy and Graves' hyperthyroidism. Turning to this clonotype: The antigen is undetermined.

Study findings and constraints: At less than 71% sensitivity and approximately 72% specificity, the model predicted progression of the ophthalmopathy.

The CDR3 runs 16 residues. Deletions cut 0 bases from V and 0 bases from J, with 12 bases between. Germline CDR1 is SGHNT and CDR2 is YYREEE (reference sequence). Amplified TCR beta CDR3 regions were obtained using RNA transcripts as template. A first-round RT-PCR used HTBI primers, followed by a second-round multiplex PCR. TCRdb fed the multiplex PCR reads into MiXCR, producing one record per CDR3 protein. This sample has 260,000 or so distinct CDR3 sequences, with about 47% found just once. The sample consisted of peripheral blood. This sequence was found in an adult man with Graves' ophthalmopathy. This chain uses TRBV5-4 with TRBJ1-1; D is perhaps TRBD1 (6 bases). Here the CDR3 DNA reads TGTGCCAGCAGCTTGGGAGGGGGGAGAATGAACACTGAAGCTTTCTTT. This gives the protein CASSLGGGRMNTEAFF.